These 26 T cell receptor beta chains originate from one sample sequenced in a study of blood T cells in healthy people across ages. A second PCR, run for about 7 to 11 cycles, used a sample-barcoded 5' primer plus a J-beta primer mix. TCRdb reanalysed the 5' RACE reads using MiXCR and keeps one entry per CDR3 protein. Counted here are about 730,000 distinct CDR3 sequences, roughly 44% occurring once; the ten biggest clones make up 20%. Sequenced sample: blood. The receptors originated from a woman aged 55-70 years in good health.

This chain uses TRBV29-1 with TRBJ1-4, with TRBD1 identical over 9 bases. Trimming at V came to 7 bases and at J to 0 bases, leaving 3 bases not matched to a gene. The CDR3 has 14 residues. The germline gives CDR1 SQVTM, CDR2 ANQGSEA. Here the CDR3 DNA reads TGCAGCGCGGGACAGGGCCCAACTAATGAAAAACTGTTTTTT. This codes for CSAGQGPTNEKLFF.

The chain has TRBV20-1 and TRBJ1-1, with 8 bases aligning to TRBD1. In germline, CDR1 is DFQATT, CDR2 SNEGSKA (reference sequence). The V segment lost 4 bases and the J segment 0 bases; nucleotides outside the gene matches: 7. CDR3 length equals 15 residues. The CDR3 protein is CSANQRTGLNTEAFF. The DNA for the CDR3 is TGCAGTGCTAACCAACGGACAGGGTTGAACACTGAAGCTTTCTTT.

This clonotype came up many times. The chain links TRBV20-1 to TRBJ2-1; D perhaps matches TRBD2 (5 bases). Per the germline V gene, CDR1 is DFQATT and CDR2 is SNEGSKA (reference sequence). The CDR3 runs to 12 residues. CDR3 region: CSARGAYNEQFF. As DNA, the CDR3 is TGCAGCGCCCGGGGAGCTTACAATGAGCAGTTCTTC.

This chain uses TRBV18 with TRBJ2-7; possible D gene TRBD1, 6 bases. Trimming removed 3 bases at V and 3 bases at J, with 18 bases between. The CDR3 covers 16 residues. Germline loops: CDR1 KGHSH, CDR2 LQKENI. The CDR3 region has the DNA TGTGCCAGCTCACCTACTAGTGGACAGCCGGGCTACGAGCAGTACTTC. Translating gives CASSPTSGQPGYEQYF.

V is TRBV20-1 and J is TRBJ2-5, with 7 positions matching TRBD2. The germline gives CDR1 DFQATT, CDR2 SNEGSKA (reference sequence). The ends lost 2 bases at V and 1 base at J; junction bases unmatched: 7. The CDR3 sequence is 15 residues long. CDR3 in amino acids: CSARNGRTFQETQYF. CDR3 DNA sequence: TGCAGTGCTAGAAACGGGAGGACCTTCCAAGAGACCCAGTACTTC.

The CDR3 DNA reads as TGTGCCAGCAGCCCCCTACAGTCGGTTACAGATACGCAGTATTTT. This sequence encodes CASSPLQSVTDTQYF. The chain couples TRBV14 to TRBJ2-3; D gene ambiguous. CDR1 and CDR2 from the germline V gene are SGHDN and FVKESK. CDR3 length equals 15 residues. Deletions cut 4 bases from V and 3 bases from J, with 14 bases between. The full variable domain, its missing parts supplied by reference TRBV14 and TRBJ2-3, is EAGVTQFPSHSVIEKGQTVTLRCDPISGHDNLYWYRRVMGKEIKFLLHFVKESKQDESGMPNNRFLAERTGGTYSTLKVQPAELEDSGVYFCASSPLQSVTDTQYFGPGTRLTVL.

The chain has TRBV6-5 and TRBJ1-1; tentatively, D is TRBD1 (5 bases). The CDR3 consists of 17 residues. With 4 bases removed from V and 1 base from J, the gap between germline ends came to 19 bases. Germline CDR1 MNHEY, CDR2 SVGAGI. The CDR3 bases are TGTGCCAGCAGTTTGGGGACGGGGTTTGGGGGGAACACTGAAGCTTTCTTT. Its translation: CASSLGTGFGGNTEAFF.

This clonotype was detected a few times. V gene TRBV3-1 combines with J gene TRBJ1-2; D is possibly TRBD1 (6 bases). CDR1 is LGHDT, CDR2 YNNKEL, per germline (reference sequence). V dropped 4 bases and J dropped 8 bases, with 17 bases sitting between them. CDR3 length: 14 amino acids. The CDR3, as DNA: TGTGCCAGCAGCCTCAAGACAGGAGCAGGCGGCTACACCTTC. Protein: CASSLKTGAGGYTF.

This clonotype was observed a single time. The chain uses TRBV4-2 and TRBJ1-5; TRBD1 aligns across 9 bases. After removal of 8 bases from V and 0 bases from J, the junction contained 5 bases not matched to a gene. In germline, CDR1 is LGHNA, CDR2 YNFKEQ. This CDR3 is 15 amino acids long. Written as DNA, the CDR3 is TGTGCCAGCGGGGGGACAGGGAATAGCAATCAGCCCCAGCATTTT. Protein: CASGGTGNSNQPQHF.

Regarding this clonotype: Sequence at one end of the junction differs from germline and may be a read error. This sequence joins TRBV29-1 and TRBJ1-2; 7 bases align to TRBD1. Germline CDR1 and CDR2: SQVTM and ANQGSEA. The CDR3 is 16 amino acids. CDR3: CSVEDRDRSFNYGYTF. The CDR3 nucleotides read TGCAGCGTTGAAGACCGGGACAGAAGTTTTAACTATGGCTATACCTTC.

The chain carries TRBV7-6 and TRBJ2-1; 16 positions agree with TRBD2. Germline trimming cut 5 bases from V and 2 bases from J; bases unmatched to any gene: 3. CDR3 length: 17 residues. From germline, CDR1 is SGHVS and CDR2 FNYEAQ. The CDR3 protein is CASSPGTSGGAYNEQFF. Here the CDR3 DNA reads TGTGCCAGCAGCCCAGGGACTAGCGGGGGGGCCTACAATGAGCAGTTCTTC.

This clonotype was picked up a small number of times. A much larger clone sits a single nucleotide away, making a read error possible. For the CDR3, the DNA is TGTGCCATCAGTGAGGCAGGACAGGAAAACATTCAGTACTTC. Protein: CAISEAGQENIQYF. The chain has TRBV10-3 and TRBJ2-4, with 7 bases that match TRBD1. This CDR3 is built from 14 residues. Germline V gene lookup returns CDR1 ENHRY and CDR2 SYGVKD. The ends lost 2 bases at V and 5 bases at J; junction bases unmatched: 3.

The chain employs TRBV12-3 or TRBV12-4 and TRBJ2-5, with D possibly being TRBD1 (6 bases). V was trimmed by 6 bases and J by 13 bases, leaving 15 bases between them. The length of the CDR3 is 11 residues. CDR3 DNA: TGTGCCAGCAGACAGGGCCTACTTTGGTACTTC. It is translated as CASRQGLLWYF.

This clonotype was recorded a few times. The CDR3 protein is CSAQTLDGPATNEKLFF. The DNA of the CDR3 is TGCAGCGCTCAGACCCTCGACGGCCCAGCAACTAATGAAAAACTGTTTTTT. The V and J genes are TRBV29-1 and TRBJ1-4; D not certain. The CDR3 length is 17 residues. Germline CDR1 is SQVTM and CDR2 is ANQGSEA. Deletions cut 7 bases from V and 0 bases from J, with 21 bases between. The whole variable domain, remainder taken from reference TRBV29-1 and TRBJ1-4, is SAVISQKPSRDICQRGTSLTIQCQVDSQVTMMFWYRQQPGQSLTLIATANQGSEATYESGFVIDKFPISRPNLTFSTLTVSNMSPEDSSIYLCSAQTLDGPATNEKLFFGSGTQLSVL.

This clonotype was observed a few times. The chain couples TRBV7-9 to TRBJ1-1, with D possibly matching TRBD1 (5 bases). The V end lost 6 bases, the J end lost 4 bases, and 9 bases lay between the germline ends. Germline CDR1 is SEHNR and CDR2 is FQNEAQ (reference sequence). The CDR3 has 12 residues. The DNA for the CDR3 is TGTGCCAGCAGTTGGGGACTCACTGAAGCTTTCTTT. Residues: CASSWGLTEAFF.

This clonotype was found many times. The chain employs TRBV7-9 and TRBJ2-1, with D unclear. The V end lost 2 bases, the J end lost 4 bases, and 12 bases lay between the germline ends. CDR3 size: 15 residues. Germline loops: CDR1 SEHNR, CDR2 FQNEAQ (reference sequence). The CDR3 here is CASSLHGSAYNEQFF. The CDR3, as DNA: TGTGCCAGCAGCTTACACGGGTCGGCGTACAATGAGCAGTTCTTC. Using reference TRBV7-9 and TRBJ2-1 for the parts outside the CDR3, the full variable domain is DTGVSQNPRHKITKRGQNVTFRCDPISEHNRLYWYRQTLGQGPEFLTYFQNEAQLEKSRLLSDRFSAERPKGSFSTLEIQRTEQGDSAMYLCASSLHGSAYNEQFFGPGTRLTVL.

The chain links TRBV12-3 or TRBV12-4 to TRBJ1-3; no reliable D call. This CDR3 has 13 residues. The V and J ends lost 5 bases and 2 bases respectively, with 7 bases between them. In nucleotides, the CDR3 is TGTGCCAGCAGTAGTGGGCCTGGAAACACCATATATTTT. This gives the protein CASSSGPGNTIYF.

A single count supports this clonotype. The chain carries TRBV20-1 and TRBJ2-2; 12 nucleotides align to TRBD2. The germline V gene encodes CDR1 DFQATT and CDR2 SNEGSKA (reference sequence). The CDR3 runs to 15 residues. J lost 8 bases, V lost 6 bases, and 10 bases had no gene match. In DNA, the CDR3 is TGCAGTGCAGCCAACTTACTAGCGGGAGGTGGGGAGCTGTTTTTT. Residues: CSAANLLAGGGELFF.

This clonotype was recorded at least ten times. This chain joins TRBV20-1 and TRBJ2-5; D may be TRBD2 (6 bases). The ends were cut back, 2 bases at V and 5 bases at J, with 15 bases in the middle. Germline V gene sequence: CDR1 DFQATT, CDR2 SNEGSKA (reference sequence). There are 14 residues in the CDR3. This CDR3 is CSARQGLSGETQYF. The CDR3 DNA reads as TGCAGTGCTAGACAAGGACTATCCGGGGAGACCCAGTACTTC.

The chain links TRBV2 to TRBJ1-2; the match to TRBD1 covers 7 bases. The CDR3 runs 14 residues. Trimming took 3 bases from V and 4 from J; bases not matched to a gene: 5. Per the germline V gene, CDR1 is SNHLY and CDR2 is FYNNEI. The CDR3 reads CASSEGQQIYGYTF. In DNA form, the CDR3 reads TGTGCCAGCAGTGAGGGACAGCAAATCTATGGCTACACCTTC. The full variable domain, with the rest looked up from reference TRBV2 and TRBJ1-2, is EPEVTQTPSHQVTQMGQEVILRCVPISNHLYFYWYRQILGQKVEFLVSFYNNEISEKSEIFDDQFSVERPDGSNFTLKIRSTKLEDSAMYFCASSEGQQIYGYTFGSGTRLTVV.

The rearrangement uses TRBV7-2 and TRBJ2-5; 8 bases are shared with TRBD2. The CDR3 totals 17 residues. Germline CDR1 and CDR2: SGHTA and FQGNSA. The V gene end was trimmed by 7 bases and the J gene end by 7 bases; junction bases not matched to a gene: 20. The CDR3 loop reads CASTRLVSGNLAGTQYF. CDR3 nucleotide sequence: TGTGCCAGCACTCGGCTGGTTAGCGGGAACCTAGCGGGGACCCAGTACTTC.

In this sample, this clonotype turned up many times. The rearrangement uses TRBV20-1 and TRBJ2-5; TRBD1 might be the D (7 bases). Deletions cut 2 bases from V and 0 bases from J, with 10 bases between. CDR1 is DFQATT and CDR2 is SNEGSKA in the germline V gene (reference sequence). This CDR3 region has 14 residues. This chain's CDR3 is CSARQGGYQETQYF. The CDR3 coding sequence is TGCAGTGCTAGACAGGGGGGCTACCAAGAGACCCAGTACTTC.

This clonotype was detected a few times. V and J are TRBV20-1 and TRBJ2-4, with 8 bases aligning to TRBD2. The tail of the sequence fits TRBJ2-7 better, so the J call may be wrong. CDR1 and CDR2 (germline): DFQATT, SNEGSKA (reference sequence). This CDR3 region has 15 residues. CDR3 nucleotides: TGCAGTGCTAGTAAATCGGGGGGGCCGGGAAACGAGCAGTACTTC. It codes for CSASKSGGPGNEQYF.

The chain joins TRBV25-1 to TRBJ2-3, with 9 nucleotides matching TRBD2. The J segment lost 5 bases and the V segment lost 6 bases, leaving 6 bases of the junction unmatched. Per germline, CDR1 MGHDK and CDR2 SYGVNS. The CDR3 is 14 amino acids. The CDR3 reads CASRVSGRKDTQYF. Here the CDR3 DNA reads TGTGCCAGCAGGGTTAGCGGGAGAAAAGATACGCAGTATTTT.

This clonotype was detected only a few times. As DNA, the CDR3 is TGTGCCATCACTAAACAGGGCGAGAACACTGAAGCTTTCTTT. Protein product: CAITKQGENTEAFF. This chain joins TRBV10-3 and TRBJ1-1; D possibly corresponds to TRBD1 (6 bases). The CDR3 extends over 14 amino acids. Trimming removed 7 bases at V and 1 base at J, with 13 bases between. The germline V gene has CDR1 ENHRY and CDR2 SYGVKD.

The gene calls are TRBV9 and TRBJ2-7; 7 nucleotides match TRBD1. The V and J ends lost 2 bases and 3 bases, in that order; junction bases with no gene match: 11. Germline CDR1 is SGDLS and CDR2 is YYNGEE. The CDR3 runs 16 residues. The chain's CDR3 is CASSVGDSRAVYEQYF. The CDR3, as DNA: TGTGCCAGCAGCGTGGGGGACAGCCGGGCTGTCTACGAGCAGTACTTC.